The 31 T cell receptor beta chains listed next were all sequenced from one sample in a study of Graves' ophthalmopathy and Graves' hyperthyroidism. Amplification targeted the TCR beta CDR3 regions, with RNA transcripts as the source material. The authors performed first-round RT-PCR with HTBI primers and then a second-round multiplex PCR. From the multiplex PCR reads, TCRdb called clonotypes with MiXCR, one entry per CDR3 protein. The table shows approximately 700,000 distinct CDR3 sequences, with roughly 41% occurring only once. Sequences were obtained from peripheral blood. These receptors were collected from an adult man with Graves' ophthalmopathy.

This chain joins TRBV5-6 and TRBJ2-7; TRBD1 matches at 9 bases. The CDR3 has 14 amino acids. Looked up from germline, CDR1 is SGHDT and CDR2 is YYEEEE. J gave up 4 bases and V 4 bases, and 6 bases lay outside the gene matches. The DNA for the CDR3 is TGTGCCAGCAGCACGTTGACAGGGGGGTACGAGCAGTACTTC. Residues: CASSTLTGGYEQYF.

This clonotype came up a few times. The chain carries TRBV10-3 and TRBJ1-1; TRBD1 might be the D (6 bases). The CDR3 sequence is 16 residues long. V was shortened by 3 bases and J by 0 bases, with 14 bases between the two germline ends. CDR1 is ENHRY and CDR2 is SYGVKD in the germline V gene. The DNA for the CDR3 is TGTGCCATCAGTGAAACTGAGGGGGTACTGAACACTGAAGCTTTCTTT. Residues: CAISETEGVLNTEAFF.

In its sample, this clonotype was seen many times. The chain has TRBV29-1 and TRBJ2-7, with D possibly TRBD1 on 6 matching bases. V was shortened by 5 bases and J by 3 bases, with 11 bases between the two germline ends. The CDR3 covers 12 residues. Germline-derived CDR1 and CDR2 are SQVTM and ANQGSEA. CDR3 DNA sequence: TGCAGCGTTCTCTCAGGGGACTACGAGCAGTACTTC. Residues: CSVLSGDYEQYF.

The chain uses TRBV5-5 and TRBJ2-5, with 10 positions matching TRBD2. The trim removed 6 bases at V and 7 bases at J, leaving 24 bases unmatched. The CDR3 is 19 residues long. The V gene's germline CDR1 is SGHKS and CDR2 YYEKEE (reference sequence). The CDR3 protein is CASTPISNSGRAGSATQYF. In DNA, the CDR3 is TGTGCCAGCACCCCAATATCAAACAGCGGGAGGGCCGGGAGTGCGACCCAGTACTTC.

As to this clonotype: Possible read error: a much larger clone is one base away. The final CDR3 position lacks the conserved phenylalanine or tryptophan, pointing to a likely read error. This chain links TRBV11-2 with TRBJ1-1; D possibly corresponds to TRBD1 (5 bases). V was shortened by 2 bases and J by 2 bases, with 9 bases between the two germline ends. The CDR3 covers 14 residues. CDR1 SGHAT and CDR2 FQNNGV come from the germline V gene. The CDR3: CASSLFGQNTEAFL. The DNA for the CDR3 is TGTGCCAGCAGCTTATTTGGACAAAACACTGAAGCTTTCCTT.

This clonotype turned up a few times. The V and J genes are TRBV7-9 and TRBJ2-5, with 9 bases lining up with TRBD2. The CDR3 has 15 amino acids. Germline-derived CDR1 and CDR2 are SEHNR and FQNEAQ (reference sequence). J was trimmed by 4 bases and V by 3 bases; bases with no gene match: 6. CDR3 sequence: CASSFSLAGLETQYF. CDR3 nucleotide sequence: TGTGCCAGCAGCTTCAGTCTAGCGGGATTAGAGACCCAGTACTTC.

As for this clonotype: In this CDR3 the conserved last residue, phenylalanine or tryptophan, is missing, so a read error is likely. The chain has TRBV7-8 and TRBJ2-7, with 7 positions matching TRBD1. Per germline, CDR1 SGHVS and CDR2 FQNEAQ. This CDR3 region has 14 residues. V dropped 2 bases and J dropped 3; count of bases not matched to a gene: 4. The chain's CDR3 is CASSLIQGYYEQYS. CDR3 nucleotides: TGTGCCAGCAGCTTAATACAGGGGTACTACGAGCAGTACTCC.

In regard to this clonotype: Given a much more abundant clone one base away, this may be a read error. The chain recombines TRBV2 with TRBJ1-5, with D possibly TRBD1 on 5 matching bases. The CDR3 has 13 amino acids. Germline V gene lookup returns CDR1 SNHLY and CDR2 FYNNEI. CDR3 nucleotide sequence: TGTGCCAGCAGTGAAAGGGACTATCAGCCCCCGCATTTT. It codes for CASSERDYQPPHF.

This chain links TRBV9 with TRBJ2-5; D call uncertain. The J call may be mistaken, given a closer DNA end match to TRBJ2-7. In germline, CDR1 is SGDLS, CDR2 YYNGEE. The CDR3 loop spans 13 amino acids. The CDR3 region is CASSLPGQVEQYF. The CDR3 DNA reads as TGTGCCAGCAGCTTACCCGGGCAGGTCGAGCAGTACTTC.

The rearrangement links TRBV20-1 to TRBJ1-1, with TRBD1 matching 8 bases. V shed 3 bases, J shed 4 bases, and the junction held 4 bases outside the gene matches. CDR3 length: 13 residues. Germline CDR1 and CDR2: DFQATT and SNEGSKA (reference sequence). The DNA for the CDR3 is TGCAGTGCTAGGGACAGGGTGAGCACTGAAGCTTTCTTT. Translated: CSARDRVSTEAFF.

The table lists this clonotype with many counts. The chain couples TRBV29-1 to TRBJ1-1, with D perhaps TRBD1 (6 bases). Germline-derived CDR1 and CDR2 are SQVTM and ANQGSEA. V lost 4 bases to trimming and J lost 6 bases, with 12 bases between them. The CDR3 spans 12 residues. Here the CDR3 DNA reads TGCAGCGTTGTCCAGGGGTTATCTGAAGCTTTCTTT. Residues: CSVVQGLSEAFF.

This clonotype has a handful of counts. The chain carries TRBV4-1 and TRBJ1-2; TRBD1 matches at 7 bases. After removal of 0 bases from V and 2 bases from J, the junction contained 3 bases not matched to a gene. The CDR3 loop spans 15 amino acids. Germline CDR1 reads MGHRA; CDR2 reads YSYEKL. CDR3 sequence reads: CASSQEGQTNYGYTF. The CDR3 nucleotides read TGCGCCAGCAGCCAAGAGGGACAGACCAACTATGGCTACACCTTC.

This clonotype has a count of ten or more. The gene calls are TRBV2 and TRBJ2-7, with 8 positions matching TRBD1. The germline gives CDR1 SNHLY, CDR2 FYNNEI. There are 14 residues in the CDR3. V lost 8 bases to trimming and J lost 5 bases; unmatched junction nucleotides: 11. CDR3 protein: CASLEAGGFNEQYF. CDR3 in DNA: TGTGCCAGCTTGGAGGCAGGGGGCTTCAACGAGCAGTACTTC.

This clonotype came up many times. The CDR3 DNA follows: TGTGCCAGCAGTACCCCGGGGAAGGAGACCCAGTACTTC. Translated, it gives CASSTPGKETQYF. The V and J genes are TRBV25-1 and TRBJ2-5; D might be TRBD2 (5 bases). Trimming took 5 bases from V and 5 from J, leaving 12 bases between them. CDR1 MGHDK and CDR2 SYGVNS come from the germline V gene. CDR3 length: 13 amino acids.

This clonotype was detected a few times. The CDR3: CASSPMTSGGNQPQHF. The DNA of the CDR3 is TGTGCCAGCAGCCCGATGACGTCAGGGGGCAATCAGCCCCAGCATTTT. This chain connects TRBV5-5 to TRBJ1-5; tentative D call: TRBD1 (6 bases). Germline V gives CDR1 SGHKS, CDR2 YYEKEE (reference sequence). V lost 4 bases and J 2 bases, leaving 16 bases between the germline ends. The CDR3 length is 16 residues.

The chain links TRBV9 to TRBJ2-2, with D possibly TRBD1 on 6 matching bases. The length of the CDR3 is 16 residues. CDR1 is SGDLS, CDR2 YYNGEE, per germline. Between the trimmed V and J ends, which lost 5 bases and 1 base, there was a span of 15 bases. The CDR3 DNA reads as TGTGCCAGCAGGGATACCGGGACAAAGAACACCGGGGAGCTGTTTTTT. Residues: CASRDTGTKNTGELFF.

This clonotype has more than one count but fewer than ten. This chain links TRBV25-1 with TRBJ2-3; no definite D call. The V end lost 6 bases, the J end lost 3 bases, and 13 bases lay between the germline ends. The CDR3 sequence is 14 residues long. CDR1 is MGHDK and CDR2 is SYGVNS in the germline V gene. The CDR3 region has the DNA TGTGCCAGCAGGGGCATACACGGAACAGATACGCAGTATTTT. Protein: CASRGIHGTDTQYF.

This clonotype was seen only a few times. The V and J genes are TRBV29-1 and TRBJ1-4; D ambiguous. V was trimmed by 4 bases and J by 7 bases, leaving 7 bases between them. The CDR3 runs 11 residues. The germline gives CDR1 SQVTM, CDR2 ANQGSEA. CDR3: CSVGKGEKLFF. CDR3 nucleotides: TGCAGCGTTGGTAAGGGTGAAAAACTGTTTTTT.

This clonotype was picked up many times. This chain uses TRBV25-1 with TRBJ2-5; no definite D call. Trimming removed 7 bases from V and 4 bases from J, with 10 bases in between. The CDR3 runs to 12 residues. Germline V gives CDR1 MGHDK, CDR2 SYGVNS. The CDR3 protein is CASTENLETQYF. The DNA of the CDR3 is TGTGCCAGCACAGAAAACCTAGAGACCCAGTACTTC.

Note on this clonotype: This could be a read error, since a much larger clone is one nucleotide away. The chain links TRBV12-3 or TRBV12-4 to TRBJ1-5; no clear D gene. The CDR3 sequence is 13 residues long. V gave up 5 bases and J gave up 3 bases, with 8 bases separating them. The CDR3 DNA reads as TGTGCCAGCAGTCACTCATTCAATCAGCCCCAGCATTTT. Amino acids: CASSHSFNQPQHF.

Ten or more counts support this clonotype. The V call is TRBV20-1, the J call TRBJ1-1; D is uncertain. V lost 6 bases and J lost 0, with 11 bases in between. CDR1 and CDR2 from the germline V gene are DFQATT and SNEGSKA (reference sequence). The CDR3 covers 13 residues. The CDR3 DNA reads as TGCAGTGCGATCAAAGGGATGAACACTGAAGCTTTCTTT. Translating it yields CSAIKGMNTEAFF.

This clonotype was seen only a few times. A read error may be the cause here, since a much bigger clone is one base away. The DNA is omitted, as the CDR3 cannot be located on it reliably, and the CDR3 follows TCRdb's listing. The V call is TRBV25-1, the J call TRBJ2-2; the table's D gene call, TRBD2, was not cross checked with the DNA. The CDR3 has 17 residues if both end residues are counted. The V gene's germline CDR1 is MGHDK and CDR2 SYGVNS. CDR3 sequence: CACSASPGTRSTGELFF.

This clonotype was seen ten or more times. The V call is TRBV25-1, the J call TRBJ2-5, with D perhaps TRBD2 (5 bases). V was trimmed by 1 base and J by 1 base, leaving 7 bases between them. Germline CDR1 reads MGHDK; CDR2 reads SYGVNS. The CDR3 totals 14 residues. The CDR3 reads CASSESGIQETQYF. CDR3 in DNA: TGTGCCAGCAGTGAATCCGGGATCCAAGAGACCCAGTACTTC.

This chain joins TRBV7-6 and TRBJ2-7, with a possible D match to TRBD1 (6 bases). V was trimmed by 8 bases and J by 1 base, leaving 30 bases between them. The CDR3 contains 19 residues. Germline V gene sequence: CDR1 SGHVS, CDR2 FNYEAQ. This chain's CDR3 is CASRRKRFGTRYSSYEQYF. The CDR3 bases are TGTGCCAGCCGCCGGAAGAGGTTCGGGACAAGGTATTCATCCTACGAGCAGTACTTC. Variable domain in full (rest from reference TRBV7-6 and TRBJ2-7): GAGVSQSPRYKVTKRGQDVALRCDPISGHVSLYWYRQALGQGPEFLTYFNYEAQQDKSGLPNDRFSAERPEGSISTLTIQRTEQRDSAMYRCASRRKRFGTRYSSYEQYFGPGTRLTVT.

The chain has TRBV7-3 and TRBJ1-6; 7 positions agree with TRBD1. The V segment lost 3 bases and the J segment 8 bases; nucleotides outside the gene matches: 1. The CDR3 is 13 amino acids. The germline gives CDR1 SGHTA, CDR2 FQGTGA. The CDR3 nucleotides read TGTGCCAGCAGCTTGGGACAGTATTCACCCCTCCACTTT. It specifies CASSLGQYSPLHF.

There are many counts of this clonotype. V usage is TRBV20-1 and J usage is TRBJ2-7, with 7 positions matching TRBD2. Trimming cost V 0 bases and J 3 bases; bases outside gene matches: 5. The germline CDR1 and CDR2 sequences are DFQATT and SNEGSKA (reference sequence). The CDR3 totals 14 residues. The CDR3 reads CSARDGASGYEQYF. The CDR3 DNA reads as TGCAGTGCTAGAGATGGGGCTAGCGGCTACGAGCAGTACTTC.

This sequence joins TRBV2 and TRBJ1-5, with D unresolved. The CDR3 spans 14 residues. Trimming pared 6 bases from V and 2 bases from J, leaving 11 bases between. Germline loops: CDR1 SNHLY, CDR2 FYNNEI. CDR3 amino acids: CASRPSGGNQPQHF. In DNA form, the CDR3 reads TGTGCCAGCAGGCCGTCCGGGGGCAATCAGCCCCAGCATTTT.

This clonotype was seen only a few times. This chain links TRBV2 with TRBJ1-1, with TRBD1 as a possible D gene (6 bases). CDR1 and CDR2 from the germline V gene are SNHLY and FYNNEI. Trimming stripped 6 bases from V and 6 bases from J, with 14 bases between. The CDR3 has 13 amino acids. CDR3 in amino acids: CASRVQGKAEAFF. CDR3 nucleotides: TGTGCCAGCAGGGTCCAGGGGAAAGCTGAAGCTTTCTTT.

The V call is TRBV9, the J call TRBJ2-7; TRBD2 agrees at 11 bases. Germline V gene data show CDR1 as SGDLS and CDR2 as YYNGEE. This CDR3 contains 15 residues. V shed 4 bases, J shed 3 bases, and the junction held 6 bases outside the gene matches. CDR3 nucleotides: TGTGCCAGCAGCTTAGCTAGCGGGGGGTTCTACGAGCAGTACTTC. Translation gives CASSLASGGFYEQYF. Using reference TRBV9 and TRBJ2-7 for the parts outside the CDR3, the full variable domain is DSGVTQTPKHLITATGQRVTLRCSPRSGDLSVYWYQQSLDQGLQFLIQYYNGEERAKGNILERFSAQQFPDLHSELNLSSLELGDSALYFCASSLASGGFYEQYFGPGTRLTVT.

This clonotype was detected only a few times. This chain connects TRBV28 to TRBJ2-5; D possibly corresponds to TRBD1 (6 bases). V dropped 5 bases and J dropped 7 bases, with 20 bases sitting between them. The V gene's germline CDR1 is MDHEN and CDR2 SYDVKM. The CDR3 length is 15 residues. The CDR3, as DNA: TGTGCCAGCAGTAAAGGACAGTTGACTTCGGGGACCCAGTACTTC. Residues: CASSKGQLTSGTQYF.

The chain is built from TRBV2 and TRBJ2-7, with 8 bases aligning to TRBD1. Germline loops: CDR1 SNHLY, CDR2 FYNNEI. Trimming took 6 bases from V and 7 from J; bases not matched to a gene: 17. The CDR3 spans 16 residues. The CDR3 DNA follows: TGTGCCAGCAGCGTAGGAAGTTCGGGACAGGTAGTAGAGCAGTACTTC. Its translation is CASSVGSSGQVVEQYF.